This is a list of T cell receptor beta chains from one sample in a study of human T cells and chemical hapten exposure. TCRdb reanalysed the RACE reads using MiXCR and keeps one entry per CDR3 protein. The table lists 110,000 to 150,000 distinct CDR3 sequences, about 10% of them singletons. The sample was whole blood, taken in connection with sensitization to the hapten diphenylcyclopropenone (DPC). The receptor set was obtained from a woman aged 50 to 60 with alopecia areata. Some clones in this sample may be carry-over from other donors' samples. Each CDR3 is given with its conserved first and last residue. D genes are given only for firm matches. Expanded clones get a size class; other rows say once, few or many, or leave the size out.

CDR3 DNA: TGTGCCAGCAGCGTAGAGGCCGGGCGAGGCGGGGAGCTGTTTTTT
CDR3 protein: CASSVEAGRGGELFF
D gene: .
clone size: .
V gene: TRBV9
J gene: TRBJ2-2

CDR3 DNA: TGTGCCAGCAGCGGGGGGACGGCACGCGGCTACACCTTC
CDR3 protein: CASSGGTARGYTF
D gene: .
clone size: few
V gene: TRBV12-3/TRBV12-4
J gene: TRBJ1-2

CDR3 DNA: TGTGCCAGCAGTTCGGACAGCAATAACTATGGCTACACCTTC
CDR3 protein: CASSSDSNNYGYTF
D gene: .
clone size: many
V gene: TRBV7-9
J gene: TRBJ1-2

CDR3 DNA: TGTGCCAGCAGCTTACGTCCGCTTAGAAGCTCCTACAATGAGCAGTTCTTC
CDR3 protein: CASSLRPLRSSYNEQFF
D gene: .
clone size: few
V gene: TRBV7-2
J gene: TRBJ2-1

CDR3 DNA: TGTGCCAGCAGCCTACAACAAGGGGCGAAATACGAGCAGTACTTC
CDR3 protein: CASSLQQGAKYEQYF
D gene: .
clone size: few
V gene: TRBV7-2
J gene: TRBJ2-7

CDR3 DNA: TGTGCCAGCAGTCAGACAGGGACGGGTGAAGCTTTCTTT
CDR3 protein: CASSQTGTGEAFF
D gene: TRBD1
clone size: many
V gene: TRBV12-3/TRBV12-4
J gene: TRBJ1-1

CDR3 DNA: TGCAGTGCTATTCGAGGTAGACTTTGGTATGGCTACACCTTC
CDR3 protein: CSAIRGRLWYGYTF
D gene: .
clone size: .
V gene: TRBV20-1
J gene: TRBJ1-2

CDR3 DNA: TGTGCCAGCAGAACCCAGGACTACGAGCAGTACTTC
CDR3 protein: CASRTQDYEQYF
D gene: .
clone size: few
V gene: TRBV28
J gene: TRBJ2-7

CDR3 DNA: TGCAGCGTTGAAAGGACAGGGCGTGAGACCCAGTACTTC
CDR3 protein: CSVERTGRETQYF
D gene: TRBD1
clone size: many
V gene: TRBV29-1
J gene: TRBJ2-5

CDR3 DNA: TGTGCCACCAGTGATCCCCTAGCGGGAGCTCTAGATGAGCAGTTCTTC
CDR3 protein: CATSDPLAGALDEQFF
D gene: TRBD2
clone size: many
V gene: TRBV24-1
J gene: TRBJ2-1

CDR3 DNA: TGCGCCAGCAGCCCCCGGGACAGTTTTTCCGAAAAACTGTTTTTT
CDR3 protein: CASSPRDSFSEKLFF
D gene: TRBD1
clone size: .
V gene: TRBV5-1
J gene: TRBJ1-4

CDR3 DNA: TGTGCCAGCAGTTTATGGCTAGCGGGAGCCAATGAGCAGTTCTTC
CDR3 protein: CASSLWLAGANEQFF
D gene: TRBD2
clone size: .
V gene: TRBV27
J gene: TRBJ2-1

CDR3 DNA: TGTGCCAGTAGAGGACTAGCGGGAGGGCCTGGGGCCAACGTCCTGACTTTC
CDR3 protein: CASRGLAGGPGANVLTF
D gene: TRBD2
clone size: .
V gene: TRBV19
J gene: TRBJ2-6

CDR3 DNA: TGTGCCAGCAGCGTCCGACAGGGGAGAAATTCACCCCTCCACTTT
CDR3 protein: CASSVRQGRNSPLHF
D gene: TRBD1
clone size: few
V gene: TRBV14
J gene: TRBJ1-6

CDR3 DNA: TGCGCCAGCAGCTTAAGGGCTAGCGGAGGGACGAACACCGGGGAGCTGTTTTTT
CDR3 protein: CASSLRASGGTNTGELFF
D gene: TRBD2
clone size: few
V gene: TRBV5-1
J gene: TRBJ2-2

CDR3 DNA: TGCAGTGCTAGAGATGAGGGGGATGGGTATGGCTACACCTTC
CDR3 protein: CSARDEGDGYGYTF
D gene: .
clone size: many
V gene: TRBV20-1
J gene: TRBJ1-2

CDR3 DNA: TGTGCCAGCAGGGGACTGGACTCTGGGGCCAACGTCCTGACTTTC
CDR3 protein: CASRGLDSGANVLTF
D gene: .
clone size: .
V gene: TRBV27
J gene: TRBJ2-6

CDR3 DNA: TGCAGTGCCGCTAAGAGTCCCCCTAACGAGCAGTACTTC
CDR3 protein: CSAAKSPPNEQYF
D gene: .
clone size: .
V gene: TRBV20-1
J gene: TRBJ2-7

CDR3 DNA: TGTGCCAGCAGACTCCTTCTGGCGCAGGGTTTCGATACGCAGTATTTT
CDR3 protein: CASRLLLAQGFDTQYF
D gene: .
clone size: many
V gene: TRBV27
J gene: TRBJ2-3

CDR3 DNA: TGTGCCATCAGTGAGTCGGCGGCCAACAAAAACATTCAGTACTTC
CDR3 protein: CAISESAANKNIQYF
D gene: .
clone size: .
V gene: TRBV10-3
J gene: TRBJ2-4

CDR3 DNA: TGTGCCAGCAGCTCAGGGGTAGAGCAGTTCTTC
CDR3 protein: CASSSGVEQFF
D gene: .
clone size: many
V gene: TRBV7-2
J gene: TRBJ2-1

CDR3 DNA: TGCGCCAGCAGCATCCTAGCGGGAGTCGCCTACGAGCAGTACTTC
CDR3 protein: CASSILAGVAYEQYF
D gene: TRBD2
clone size: few
V gene: TRBV5-1
J gene: TRBJ2-7

CDR3 DNA: TGTGCCAGCAGCTCCCGCGGGGTAGCGGGACACAATGAGCAGTTCTTC
CDR3 protein: CASSSRGVAGHNEQFF
D gene: TRBD2
clone size: .
V gene: TRBV6-2/TRBV6-3
J gene: TRBJ2-1

CDR3 DNA: TGTGCCAGCAGCTTAGTTGCGGGAGCAGCCAAAAACATTCAGTACTTC
CDR3 protein: CASSLVAGAAKNIQYF
D gene: TRBD2
clone size: .
V gene: TRBV7-8
J gene: TRBJ2-4

CDR3 DNA: TGTGCCAGCAGTTACGGACCGACTAGCGGACCCTACGAGCAGTACTTC
CDR3 protein: CASSYGPTSGPYEQYF
D gene: TRBD2
clone size: .
V gene: TRBV6-2/TRBV6-3
J gene: TRBJ2-7

CDR3 DNA: TGTGCCAGCAGGTGGACTAGTCTCACCGGGGAGCTGTTTTTT
CDR3 protein: CASRWTSLTGELFF
D gene: TRBD2
clone size: .
V gene: TRBV12-3/TRBV12-4
J gene: TRBJ2-2

CDR3 DNA: TGTGCCAGCAGCTTTCAGGGGGCTGGGGCCAACGTCCTGACTTTC
CDR3 protein: CASSFQGAGANVLTF
D gene: TRBD1
clone size: many
V gene: TRBV11-2
J gene: TRBJ2-6

CDR3 DNA: TGTGCCTGGAGTGTACCCGGGGTGAGCAATCAGCCCCAGCATTTT
CDR3 protein: CAWSVPGVSNQPQHF
D gene: .
clone size: few
V gene: TRBV30
J gene: TRBJ1-5

CDR3 DNA: TGTGCCACCACCCGGAGGGGGAACAATGAGCAGTTCTTC
CDR3 protein: CATTRRGNNEQFF
D gene: .
clone size: few
V gene: TRBV27
J gene: TRBJ2-1

CDR3 DNA: TGTGCCAGCAGCGAGAGGGGTAGAGAGCAGTTCTTC
CDR3 protein: CASSERGREQFF
D gene: .
clone size: .
V gene: TRBV7-2
J gene: TRBJ2-1

CDR3 DNA: TGTGCCAGCAGGAGGGGACAGCCTCCTTACAATGAGCAGTTCTTC
CDR3 protein: CASRRGQPPYNEQFF
D gene: TRBD1
clone size: many
V gene: TRBV6-5
J gene: TRBJ2-1

CDR3 DNA: TGCAGTGCTAGAGTTGGGACAGCCACAGATACGCAGTATTTT
CDR3 protein: CSARVGTATDTQYF
D gene: TRBD1
clone size: many
V gene: TRBV20-1
J gene: TRBJ2-3

CDR3 DNA: TGTGCCAGCAGCTACCCGGGACTAGTCATTGAGACCCAGTACTTC
CDR3 protein: CASSYPGLVIETQYF
D gene: TRBD2
clone size: few
V gene: TRBV7-9
J gene: TRBJ2-5

CDR3 DNA: TGTGCCAGCAGCCCAGAGGGTATAGCTAACTATGGCTACACCTTC
CDR3 protein: CASSPEGIANYGYTF
D gene: .
clone size: few
V gene: TRBV5-5
J gene: TRBJ1-2

CDR3 DNA: TGTGCCAGCAGTCCCCGGTTGGGCGACTATGGCTACACCTTC
CDR3 protein: CASSPRLGDYGYTF
D gene: .
clone size: few
V gene: TRBV27
J gene: TRBJ1-2

CDR3 DNA: TGTGCCAGCAGCCCCCCTGGCCTAGCGGGAGGAGAGGCAGAGACCCAGTACTTC
CDR3 protein: CASSPPGLAGGEAETQYF
D gene: TRBD2
clone size: .
V gene: TRBV4-2
J gene: TRBJ2-5

CDR3 DNA: TGTGCCAGCAGTCCCAGGCTGAGCTCCTACAATGAGCAGTTCTTC
CDR3 protein: CASSPRLSSYNEQFF
D gene: .
clone size: .
V gene: TRBV6-1
J gene: TRBJ2-1

CDR3 DNA: TGTGCCAGCAGCTCTTCCCGGGACTGGGAGAGAACCTCTGGGGCCAACGTCCTGACTTTC
CDR3 protein: CASSSSRDWERTSGANVLTF
D gene: .
clone size: .
V gene: TRBV7-9
J gene: TRBJ2-6

CDR3 DNA: TGTGCCAGCAGCTTAGGGGCTAGCGGGAGGGATGAGCAGTTCTTC
CDR3 protein: CASSLGASGRDEQFF
D gene: TRBD2
clone size: .
V gene: TRBV11-2
J gene: TRBJ2-1

CDR3 DNA: TGTGCCAGCAGCTTAACCGGGACAGCGAACACTGAAGCTTTCTTT
CDR3 protein: CASSLTGTANTEAFF
D gene: TRBD1
clone size: many
V gene: TRBV7-2
J gene: TRBJ1-1

CDR3 DNA: TGTGCCAGCAGTTCGCACTCCTCTGGGGCCAACGTCCTGACTTTC
CDR3 protein: CASSSHSSGANVLTF
D gene: .
clone size: .
V gene: TRBV28
J gene: TRBJ2-6

CDR3 DNA: TGTGCCAGCAGCCAAGATCCTAGCGCTTCCTACGAGCAGTACTTC
CDR3 protein: CASSQDPSASYEQYF
D gene: .
clone size: .
V gene: TRBV3-1
J gene: TRBJ2-7

CDR3 DNA: TGTGCCAGCAGCTTAACAAGGGACAGCTTCTCTGGGGCCAACGTCCTGACTTTC
CDR3 protein: CASSLTRDSFSGANVLTF
D gene: TRBD1
clone size: .
V gene: TRBV7-3
J gene: TRBJ2-6

CDR3 DNA: TGTGCCAGCAGTTTATGGGAGGGGAAACTGTTTTTT
CDR3 protein: CASSLWEGKLFF
D gene: .
clone size: few
V gene: TRBV28
J gene: TRBJ1-4

CDR3 DNA: TGTGCCTGGCCGGGACAGGGCTACAATGAGCAGTTCTTC
CDR3 protein: CAWPGQGYNEQFF
D gene: TRBD1
clone size: .
V gene: TRBV30
J gene: TRBJ2-1

CDR3 DNA: TGTGCCAGCAGGTCCCCAGGGGTCGTGGGCACTGAAGCTTTCTTT
CDR3 protein: CASRSPGVVGTEAFF
D gene: .
clone size: many
V gene: TRBV28
J gene: TRBJ1-1

CDR3 DNA: TGTGCCAGCAGCTCTCCGACAGGTGGAGGAAACACCATATATTTT
CDR3 protein: CASSSPTGGGNTIYF
D gene: .
clone size: many
V gene: TRBV28
J gene: TRBJ1-3

CDR3 DNA: TGTGCCAGCAGTTTGGGGGACAATCAGCCCCAGCATTTT
CDR3 protein: CASSLGDNQPQHF
D gene: .
clone size: many
V gene: TRBV28
J gene: TRBJ1-5

CDR3 DNA: TGTGCCAGCAGCTTTCGGACAGCCTCCGAGCAGTACTTC
CDR3 protein: CASSFRTASEQYF
D gene: .
clone size: many
V gene: TRBV7-2
J gene: TRBJ2-7

CDR3 DNA: TGCAGTGCTAGAGATTTAGCATTCGGTAACATTCAGTACTTC
CDR3 protein: CSARDLAFGNIQYF
D gene: .
clone size: .
V gene: TRBV20-1
J gene: TRBJ2-4

CDR3 DNA: TGTGCCAGCAGCCGATTGACAGGAAAACTGTTTTTT
CDR3 protein: CASSRLTGKLFF
D gene: .
clone size: .
V gene: TRBV6-2/TRBV6-3
J gene: TRBJ1-4

CDR3 DNA: TGTGCCAGCACTCTTGGGGGGGCTGGAACAGATACGCAGTATTTT
CDR3 protein: CASTLGGAGTDTQYF
D gene: .
clone size: many
V gene: TRBV28
J gene: TRBJ2-3

CDR3 DNA: TGTGCCAGCAGCAAAGCGGGAGCACTGGTCCATGAGCAGTTCTTC
CDR3 protein: CASSKAGALVHEQFF
D gene: .
clone size: many
V gene: TRBV21-1
J gene: TRBJ2-1

CDR3 DNA: TGTGCCAGCAGCTCCGAGGGGGGGTCGGAGACCCAGTACTTC
CDR3 protein: CASSSEGGSETQYF
D gene: .
clone size: few
V gene: TRBV7-9
J gene: TRBJ2-5

CDR3 DNA: TGTGCCAGCAGTCCGCTCTTCTCAACAGGCCCCAGCTCCTACGAGCAGTACTTC
CDR3 protein: CASSPLFSTGPSSYEQYF
D gene: .
clone size: .
V gene: TRBV28
J gene: TRBJ2-7